One and the same sample provided the 32 T cell receptor beta chains below, sequenced in a study of cytomegalovirus exposure and HLA in healthy donors. Primers for the PCR totalled 60 Vbeta and 13 Jbeta. Clones were read by immunoSEQ multiplex PCR, and TCRdb kept only the in-frame ones, dropping some. The data hold fewer than 300,000 clones, with about nine tenths observed a single time. Sequenced input: PBMCs. The receptor set was obtained from a man between 40 and 49 years old in good health and CMV-seropositive.

CDR3 nucleotide sequence: TGTGCCACCGCTCCGGGACACCCGAACACTGAAGCTTTCTTT. Translation: CATAPGHPNTEAFF. This chain connects TRBV27 to TRBJ1-1, with D perhaps TRBD1 (6 bases). This CDR3 region has 14 residues. The germline V and J ends were trimmed by 10 bases and 1 base, with 16 bases remaining between them. From germline, CDR1 is MNHEY and CDR2 SMNVEV (reference sequence).

This clone was recorded only once. The chain couples TRBV13 to TRBJ2-1; 7 nucleotides agree with TRBD2. Unmatched junction bases numbered 5, after V lost 6 bases and J lost 3 bases. Germline values: CDR1 PRHDT, CDR2 FYEKMQ (reference sequence). The CDR3 runs to 14 residues. The CDR3 DNA reads as TGTGCCAGCAGTCTGACTAGCCTCTACAATGAGCAGTTCTTC. Translation: CASSLTSLYNEQFF. The full variable domain, with the rest looked up from reference TRBV13 and TRBJ2-1, is AAGVIQSPRHLIKEKRETATLKCYPIPRHDTVYWYQQGPGQDPQFLISFYEKMQSDKGSIPDRFSAQQFSDYHSELNMSSLELGDSALYFCASSLTSLYNEQFFGPGTRLTVL.

The J gene is TRBJ2-7, the V gene TRBV27; TRBD2 might be the D (6 bases). CDR1 and CDR2 from the germline V gene are MNHEY and SMNVEV (reference sequence). The CDR3 is 17 residues long. Trimming shortened V by 6 bases and J by 4 bases, and 25 bases separated the two germline ends. The CDR3 reads CASRRSPGLSTTYEQYF. CDR3 nucleotides: TGTGCCAGCAGACGATCCCCGGGACTGTCAACGACTTACGAGCAGTACTTC.

The chain uses TRBV6-1 and TRBJ2-7; TRBD1 matches at 8 bases. Germline V gene sequence: CDR1 MNHNS, CDR2 SASEGT. Trimming cost V 6 bases and J 2 bases; bases outside gene matches: 9. This CDR3 contains 15 residues. The CDR3 bases are TGTGCCAGCAGGGACGGACAGGGATACCCCTACGAGCAGTACTTC. Translation: CASRDGQGYPYEQYF.

The CDR3 DNA follows: TGTGCCAGCAGTTCCCCGGGACAGGGTTCCTACGAGCAGTACTTC. The encoded protein is CASSSPGQGSYEQYF. The rearrangement links TRBV28 to TRBJ2-7, with TRBD1 identical over 9 bases. The CDR3 consists of 15 residues. Unmatched junction bases numbered 5, after V lost 4 bases and J lost 1 base. Germline V lookup: CDR1 MDHEN, CDR2 SYDVKM.

The chain has TRBV19 and TRBJ2-1; 11 nucleotides align to TRBD1. The length of the CDR3 is 17 residues. The germline V gene encodes CDR1 LNHDA and CDR2 SQIVND (reference sequence). V dropped 5 bases and J dropped 3; count of bases not matched to a gene: 9. CDR3 DNA: TGTGCCAGTAGTGTTGGGACAGGGGGACTTCACTACAATGAGCAGTTCTTC. Protein sequence: CASSVGTGGLHYNEQFF. The whole variable domain, remainder taken from reference TRBV19 and TRBJ2-1, is DGGITQSPKYLFRKEGQNVTLSCEQNLNHDAMYWYRQDPGQGLRLIYYSQIVNDFQKGDIAEGYSVSREKKESFPLTVTSAQKNPTAFYLCASSVGTGGLHYNEQFFGPGTRLTVL.

V gene TRBV2 combines with J gene TRBJ1-2; the D is unclear. Trimming took 6 bases from V and 1 from J, leaving 21 bases between them. Germline CDR1 reads SNHLY; CDR2 reads FYNNEI. This CDR3 region has 17 residues. The CDR3 region is CASSAREGITFNYGYTF. CDR3 bases: TGTGCCAGCAGCGCGCGGGAGGGAATCACCTTTAACTATGGCTACACCTTC.

This clone was seen a handful of times. The chain recombines TRBV15 with TRBJ2-3, with D perhaps matching TRBD2 (6 bases). Looked up from germline, CDR1 is LNHNV and CDR2 is YYDKDF (reference sequence). V was pared by 3 bases and J by 1 base, with 8 bases between. CDR3 length equals 14 residues. Here the CDR3 DNA reads TGTGCCACCAGCAGGGGGACTCGCACAGATACGCAGTATTTT. It is translated as CATSRGTRTDTQYF.

The chain combines TRBV13 with TRBJ2-7; tentative D call: TRBD1 (5 bases). Trimming pared 5 bases from V and 3 bases from J, leaving 8 bases between. The CDR3 loop spans 12 amino acids. The germline CDR1 and CDR2 sequences are PRHDT and FYEKMQ (reference sequence). The CDR3 protein is CASSRQRYEQYF. The CDR3 DNA is TGTGCCAGCAGCAGACAGCGCTACGAGCAGTACTTC.

Only a few counts were recorded for this clone. CDR3 in DNA: TGTGCCAGCACCGTGACAGCGACGAGCAATCAGCCCCAGCATTTT. Its translation is CASTVTATSNQPQHF. V gene TRBV28 combines with J gene TRBJ1-5; TRBD1 might be the D (5 bases). The CDR3 is 15 amino acids. Trimming removed 7 bases from V and 1 base from J, with 14 bases in between. From germline, CDR1 is MDHEN and CDR2 SYDVKM.

The V gene is TRBV7-2, the J gene TRBJ2-1; the match to TRBD1 covers 7 bases. Looked up from germline, CDR1 is SGHTA and CDR2 is FQGNSA. This CDR3 comprises 13 residues. V lost 4 bases and J lost 6; bases outside the gene matches: 3. The CDR3 loop is CASSYDRANEQFF. CDR3 DNA sequence: TGTGCCAGCAGCTATGACAGGGCCAATGAGCAGTTCTTC.

As regards this clone: This CDR3 is also generated by other DNA sequences in the sample. This chain links TRBV5-1 with TRBJ1-1; tentatively, D is TRBD1 (5 bases). Germline-derived CDR1 and CDR2 are SGHRS and YFSETQ. V was cut by 0 bases and J by 0 bases, with 12 bases left in between. This CDR3 spans 16 amino acids. The DNA for the CDR3 is TGCGCCAGCAGCTTGGCGGGGGGTTTGATGAACACTGAAGCTTTCTTT. Residues: CASSLAGGLMNTEAFF.

The rearrangement uses TRBV11-2 and TRBJ2-3; a weak D match, TRBD1 (5 bases). The CDR3 runs 14 residues. The V gene lost 1 base and the J gene lost 4 bases, with 9 bases spanning the gap. From germline, CDR1 is SGHAT and CDR2 FQNNGV. CDR3 loop: CASSLAGQPDTQYF. CDR3 nucleotide sequence: TGTGCCAGCAGCTTAGCAGGGCAACCAGATACGCAGTATTTT.

This clone was seen more than once but under ten times. The rearrangement uses TRBV27 and TRBJ2-6; the match to TRBD1 covers 10 bases. The CDR3 is 18 residues long. Germline loops: CDR1 MNHEY, CDR2 SMNVEV (reference sequence). Losses at the gene ends were 4 bases for V and 1 base for J; bases not matched to a gene: 7. The CDR3 loop is CASSYRDRGGSGANVLTF. DNA of the CDR3: TGTGCCAGCAGTTACCGGGACAGGGGAGGATCTGGGGCCAACGTCCTGACTTTC.

The genes are TRBV2 and TRBJ2-5; the D gene is possibly TRBD2 (5 bases). CDR1 and CDR2 (germline): SNHLY, FYNNEI. Trimming took off 0 bases at V and 0 bases at J, with 11 bases between the two ends. The CDR3 spans 16 residues. For the CDR3, the DNA is TGTGCCAGCAGTGAAGCACTAGGCCAAAACCAAGAGACCCAGTACTTC. Translating gives CASSEALGQNQETQYF.

The V and J genes are TRBV19 and TRBJ1-2; D might be TRBD1 (6 bases). The CDR3 extends over 13 amino acids. In germline, CDR1 is LNHDA, CDR2 SQIVND (reference sequence). With 3 bases removed from V and 4 bases from J, the gap between germline ends came to 9 bases. CDR3 nucleotides: TGTGCCAGTAGTATCCAGGGGCCCTATGGCTACACCTTC. Its translation is CASSIQGPYGYTF.

V gene TRBV19 combines with J gene TRBJ2-1; weak D call: TRBD2 (6 bases). Germline values: CDR1 LNHDA, CDR2 SQIVND (reference sequence). V lost 5 bases, J lost 4 bases, and 18 bases lay in between. The length of the CDR3 is 16 residues. The chain's CDR3 is CASSESGGGVYNEQFF. CDR3 nucleotides: TGTGCCAGTAGTGAGTCGGGCGGCGGGGTTTACAATGAGCAGTTCTTC.

The chain carries TRBV18 and TRBJ2-7; 9 positions match TRBD1. The J segment lost 4 bases and the V segment lost 2 bases, leaving 3 bases of the junction unmatched. This CDR3 comprises 14 residues. Looked up from germline, CDR1 is KGHSH and CDR2 is LQKENI. This CDR3 is CASSPAGQGYEQYF. The CDR3 region has the DNA TGTGCCAGCTCACCAGCGGGACAGGGATACGAGCAGTACTTC.

This CDR3 reads CASSGGTSANTGELFF. As DNA, the CDR3 is TGTGCCAGCAGCGGCGGGACTAGCGCGAACACCGGGGAGCTGTTTTTT. This chain links TRBV5-5 with TRBJ2-2; TRBD2 matches at 10 bases. This CDR3 has 16 residues. The V and J ends lost 4 bases and 0 bases, in that order; junction bases with no gene match: 3. Germline CDR1 is SGHKS and CDR2 is YYEKEE (reference sequence).

This chain joins TRBV7-9 and TRBJ1-2; 8 nucleotides align to TRBD1. Trimming took 5 bases from V and 2 from J; bases not matched to a gene: 4. From germline, CDR1 is SEHNR and CDR2 FQNEAQ (reference sequence). The CDR3 is 14 amino acids. CDR3 nucleotides: TGTGCCAGCAGCCCGAGGACAGGGAACTATGGCTACACCTTC. This sequence encodes CASSPRTGNYGYTF.

CDR3 sequence: CASTREGGPYEQYF. CDR3 DNA sequence: TGTGCCAGCACGAGGGAGGGGGGCCCCTACGAGCAGTACTTC. The rearrangement uses TRBV6-1 and TRBJ2-7; D possibly corresponds to TRBD2 (7 bases). Germline values: CDR1 MNHNS, CDR2 SASEGT. This CDR3 comprises 14 residues. V shed 7 bases and J shed 2 bases, with 15 bases lying between them.

The V call is TRBV5-1, the J call TRBJ2-5, with a possible D match to TRBD1 (5 bases). Per the germline V gene, CDR1 is SGHRS and CDR2 is YFSETQ. V lost 3 bases, J lost 5 bases, and 17 bases lay in between. This CDR3 has 15 amino acids. CDR3 sequence: CASSWMDNNRETQYF. CDR3 DNA sequence: TGCGCCAGCAGCTGGATGGACAATAATAGGGAGACCCAGTACTTC.

This clone appeared a few times. This chain uses TRBV9 with TRBJ2-5; 7 nucleotides line up with TRBD2. V lost 0 bases, J lost 5 bases, and 4 bases stayed unmatched. Germline V gene lookup returns CDR1 SGDLS and CDR2 YYNGEE. The CDR3 runs to 14 residues. The CDR3 here is CASSVGEGRETQYF. Here the CDR3 DNA reads TGTGCCAGCAGCGTAGGGGAGGGTCGGGAGACCCAGTACTTC.

The V and J genes are TRBV14 and TRBJ1-1; D possibly corresponds to TRBD1 (5 bases). The V and J ends lost 0 bases and 5 bases respectively, with 16 bases between them. CDR1 is SGHDN and CDR2 is FVKESK in the germline V gene. The CDR3 is 16 residues long. The CDR3 region is CASSQDLGRVRTEAFF. The CDR3 nucleotides are TGTGCCAGCAGCCAAGATCTAGGCAGGGTGAGGACTGAAGCTTTCTTT.

The rearrangement uses TRBV6-1 and TRBJ2-7; TRBD1 matches 10 bases. The CDR3 loop spans 13 amino acids. In germline, CDR1 is MNHNS, CDR2 SASEGT. V shed 6 bases, J shed 2 bases, and the junction held 1 base outside the gene matches. CDR3: CASRGQGTYEQYF. As DNA, the CDR3 is TGTGCCAGCAGGGGACAGGGGACCTACGAGCAGTACTTC.

V and J are TRBV5-1 and TRBJ2-2, with D perhaps matching TRBD1 (5 bases). The CDR3 covers 15 residues. The V end was cut by 7 bases, the J end by 7 bases, with 20 bases between. CDR1 SGHRS and CDR2 YFSETQ come from the germline V gene. The CDR3 coding sequence is TGCGCCAGCCGTCTTTCCCCAGGGTTAGGCGGGGAGCTGTTTTTT. Translated: CASRLSPGLGGELFF.

The rearrangement uses TRBV5-6 and TRBJ2-7; 7 positions agree with TRBD2. Germline CDR1 SGHDT, CDR2 YYEEEE. J lost 1 base, V lost 5 bases, and 6 bases had no gene match. This CDR3 region has 14 residues. CDR3 sequence reads: CASRYGLGSYEQYF. CDR3 in DNA: TGTGCCAGCAGATACGGACTAGGTTCCTACGAGCAGTACTTC.

A remark on this clone: The sample contains more than one DNA sequence encoding this CDR3. The rearrangement joins TRBV19 to TRBJ2-7, with 13 bases lining up with TRBD2. This CDR3 has 14 residues. V was clipped by 5 bases and J by 3 bases; unmatched bases: 1. Looked up from germline, CDR1 is LNHDA and CDR2 is SQIVND (reference sequence). This CDR3 reads CASSWTSGSYEQYF. The DNA for the CDR3 is TGTGCCAGTAGTTGGACTAGCGGGAGCTACGAGCAGTACTTC. The variable domain in full, completed from reference TRBV19 and TRBJ2-7, reads DGGITQSPKYLFRKEGQNVTLSCEQNLNHDAMYWYRQDPGQGLRLIYYSQIVNDFQKGDIAEGYSVSREKKESFPLTVTSAQKNPTAFYLCASSWTSGSYEQYFGPGTRLTVT.

The chain uses TRBV6-1 and TRBJ1-4, with 7 bases lining up with TRBD1. The CDR3 is made up of 15 amino acids. Germline lookup yields CDR1 MNHNS and CDR2 SASEGT. The ends lost 6 bases at V and 7 bases at J; junction bases unmatched: 11. The DNA of the CDR3 is TGTGCCAGCAGGACCCCAAGGGGGCTAGTTGAAAAACTGTTTTTT. It is translated as CASRTPRGLVEKLFF.

The rearrangement uses TRBV5-4 and TRBJ2-7, with D possibly matching TRBD2 (6 bases). V gave up 4 bases and J gave up 0 bases, with 14 bases separating them. Germline V gene sequence: CDR1 SGHNT, CDR2 YYREEE (reference sequence). This CDR3 comprises 15 residues. The CDR3 bases are TGTGCCAGCAGCCAGACTAGTTTGGCCTCCTACGAGCAGTACTTC. Residues: CASSQTSLASYEQYF.

This rearrangement joins TRBV5-4 to TRBJ2-5, with TRBD2 matching 11 bases. Germline CDR1 SGHNT, CDR2 YYREEE (reference sequence). The V segment lost 0 bases and the J segment 0 bases; nucleotides outside the gene matches: 4. The CDR3 covers 17 residues. The DNA of the CDR3 is TGTGCCAGCAGCTTGGGGGGGACTAGCGGAAACCAAGAGACCCAGTACTTC. It yields the protein CASSLGGTSGNQETQYF.

The rearrangement links TRBV7-9 to TRBJ1-1; 9 nucleotides agree with TRBD1. CDR1 SEHNR and CDR2 FQNEAQ come from the germline V gene (reference sequence). Trimming removed 5 bases from V and 3 bases from J; junction bases left unmatched: 13. The CDR3 is 17 residues long. The chain's CDR3 is CASSVNRGPGWDTEAFF. The CDR3 bases are TGTGCCAGCAGCGTCAACAGGGGGCCGGGGTGGGACACTGAAGCTTTCTTT.